A single sample is the source of the 22 T cell receptor beta chains below, sequenced in a study of T cell responses to AZD1222 COVID-19 vaccine. Repertoires were generated with immunoSEQ multiplex PCR, while TCRdb's copy carries only in-frame clones and drops some. The top ten clones hold 0.7% to 0.9% of a sample with 150,000 to 200,000 clones, just under 95% of them seen once. The starting material was peripheral blood, obtained on day 0 of AZD1222 vaccination. The receptors were sampled from an adult in good health.

V is TRBV18 and J is TRBJ1-2; tentatively, D is TRBD1 (6 bases). Per germline, CDR1 KGHSH and CDR2 LQKENI. Trimming removed 3 bases at V and 4 bases at J, with 9 bases between. This CDR3 has 13 amino acids. The CDR3 loop is CASSPEGGYGYTF. CDR3 DNA: TGTGCCAGCTCACCGGAGGGGGGCTATGGCTACACCTTC.

The V and J genes are TRBV3-1 (or the pseudogene TRBV3-2) and TRBJ1-6; D unclear. V was cut by 0 bases and J by 0 bases, with 12 bases left in between. In germline, CDR1 is LGHDT, CDR2 YNNKEL (reference sequence). This CDR3 contains 18 residues. CDR3 DNA: TGTGCCAGCAGCCAAGATTCGGCTGGGAGCTCCTATAATTCACCCCTCCACTTT. Its translation is CASSQDSAGSSYNSPLHF.

V is TRBV14 and J is TRBJ2-1; unclear D gene. V lost 1 base to trimming and J lost 8 bases, with 9 bases between them. This CDR3 is built from 13 residues. Per the germline V gene, CDR1 is SGHDN and CDR2 is FVKESK. In DNA form, the CDR3 reads TGTGCCAGCAGCCAAGCCTTAGGGTATGAGCAGTTCTTC. Amino acid sequence: CASSQALGYEQFF.

The V and J genes are TRBV10-3 and TRBJ1-5, with TRBD1 as a possible D gene (5 bases). With 2 bases removed from V and 4 bases from J, the gap between germline ends came to 6 bases. CDR1 is ENHRY and CDR2 is SYGVKD in the germline V gene. The CDR3 covers 13 residues. CDR3 in DNA: TGTGCCATCAGTGAGGCAGGGAATCAGCCCCAGCATTTT. Protein product: CAISEAGNQPQHF.

The gene calls are TRBV18 and TRBJ2-1, with 8 bases matching TRBD2. Trimming took 4 bases from V and 9 from J; bases not matched to a gene: 8. The germline CDR1 and CDR2 sequences are KGHSH and LQKENI. This CDR3 is built from 14 residues. CDR3 protein: CASSHSGGEFEQFF. The CDR3 DNA reads as TGTGCCAGCTCACACTCCGGGGGGGAATTTGAGCAGTTCTTC. The full variable domain, rest sourced from reference TRBV18 and TRBJ2-1, is NAGVMQNPRHLVRRRGQEARLRCSPMKGHSHVYWYRQLPEEGLKFMVYLQKENIIDESGMPKERFSAEFPKEGPSILRIQQVVRGDSAAYFCASSHSGGEFEQFFGPGTRLTVL.

The chain is built from TRBV10-3 and TRBJ2-2; maybe TRBD1 (6 bases). Germline CDR1 ENHRY, CDR2 SYGVKD. The CDR3 consists of 15 residues. Between the trimmed V and J ends, which lost 5 bases and 4 bases, there was a span of 14 bases. The CDR3 here is CAISPSGDSTGELFF. CDR3 in DNA: TGTGCCATCAGTCCCTCAGGGGATTCCACCGGGGAGCTGTTTTTT.

V gene TRBV10-3 combines with J gene TRBJ2-2; 8 nucleotides line up with TRBD1. The germline V gene encodes CDR1 ENHRY and CDR2 SYGVKD. V gave up 3 bases and J gave up 1 base; unmatched junction bases: 4. CDR3 length: 16 amino acids. CDR3 sequence reads: CAISDPGTGNTGELFF. CDR3 DNA sequence: TGTGCCATCAGTGACCCCGGGACAGGGAACACCGGGGAGCTGTTTTTT.

The chain carries TRBV5-4 and TRBJ2-3; 11 bases line up with TRBD2. This CDR3 is built from 15 residues. J was trimmed by 5 bases and V by 4 bases; bases with no gene match: 6. CDR1 is SGHNT and CDR2 is YYREEE in the germline V gene (reference sequence). DNA of the CDR3: TGTGCCAGCAGCCTTAGGACTAGCGGGCTAGATACGCAGTATTTT. This gives the protein CASSLRTSGLDTQYF.

The gene calls are TRBV9 and TRBJ2-3; 9 nucleotides line up with TRBD2. The CDR3 contains 15 residues. Trimming took 2 bases from V and 2 from J; bases not matched to a gene: 3. Germline loops: CDR1 SGDLS, CDR2 YYNGEE. In DNA, the CDR3 is TGTGCCAGCAGCGTCGGGACTAGCCTCACAGATACGCAGTATTTT. It codes for CASSVGTSLTDTQYF.

This clone was found a few times. The gene calls are TRBV2 and TRBJ1-2; D might be TRBD1 (6 bases). Per the germline V gene, CDR1 is SNHLY and CDR2 is FYNNEI. This CDR3 contains 12 residues. The ends were cut back, 7 bases at V and 5 bases at J, with 11 bases in the middle. The DNA of the CDR3 is TGTGCCAGCATTCGGGACATTTATGGCTACACCTTC. Encoded protein: CASIRDIYGYTF. The full variable domain, with the rest looked up from reference TRBV2 and TRBJ1-2, is EPEVTQTPSHQVTQMGQEVILRCVPISNHLYFYWYRQILGQKVEFLVSFYNNEISEKSEIFDDQFSVERPDGSNFTLKIRSTKLEDSAMYFCASIRDIYGYTFGSGTRLTVV.

The chain is built from TRBV6-1 and TRBJ1-2, with TRBD1 identical over 7 bases. The V segment lost 0 bases and the J segment 4 bases; nucleotides outside the gene matches: 5. The CDR3 has 15 amino acids. Germline loops: CDR1 MNHNS, CDR2 SASEGT. The CDR3 spells CASSEAAGQIYGYTF. The CDR3 DNA is TGTGCCAGCAGTGAAGCCGCGGGACAGATCTATGGCTACACCTTC.

V gene TRBV5-8 combines with J gene TRBJ2-2, with D perhaps TRBD1 (6 bases). This CDR3 comprises 18 residues. Germline V gene sequence: CDR1 SGHTS, CDR2 YDEGEE. V was cut by 0 bases and J by 0 bases, with 15 bases left in between. The CDR3 region has the DNA TGTGCCAGCAGCTTGGTTAGGGGGACACCAACGAACACCGGGGAGCTGTTTTTT. Translation gives CASSLVRGTPTNTGELFF.

The chain employs TRBV5-1 and TRBJ2-1; D not resolved. V dropped 0 bases and J dropped 14 bases, with 12 bases sitting between them. CDR3 length: 12 residues. The V gene's germline CDR1 is SGHRS and CDR2 YFSETQ. The CDR3 DNA is TGCGCCAGCAGCTTGGCAGAAAGGCATAAGTTCTTC. Protein sequence: CASSLAERHKFF.

The V call is TRBV9, the J call TRBJ2-7, with D possibly being TRBD1 (5 bases). Germline values: CDR1 SGDLS, CDR2 YYNGEE. The CDR3 is 14 amino acids. V was trimmed by 0 bases and J by 4 bases, leaving 11 bases between them. The CDR3 nucleotides are TGTGCCAGCAGCGTAGGTTCAGGGTCATACGAGCAGTACTTC. As protein: CASSVGSGSYEQYF.

V gene TRBV5-1 combines with J gene TRBJ2-3, with D possibly matching TRBD2 (7 bases). Looked up from germline, CDR1 is SGHRS and CDR2 is YFSETQ. Trimming removed 5 bases from V and 14 bases from J, with 24 bases in between. The CDR3 loop spans 14 amino acids. In DNA, the CDR3 is TGCGCCAGCAGTGCGGTGGCGGGGGCCCCCGGGGTGTATTTT. Translated: CASSAVAGAPGVYF. Complete variable domain (other parts from reference TRBV5-1 and TRBJ2-3): KAGVTQTPRYLIKTRGQQVTLSCSPISGHRSVSWYQQTPGQGLQFLFEYFSETQRNKGNFPGRFSGRQFSNSRSEMNVSTLELGDSALYLCASSAVAGAPGVYFGPGTRLTVL.

V and J are TRBV6-6 and TRBJ1-6, with D unresolved. CDR3 length: 14 residues. Trimming left V 6 bases short and J 18 bases short, with 24 bases between. The V gene's germline CDR1 is MNHNY and CDR2 SVGAGI (reference sequence). The CDR3 DNA reads as TGTGCCAGCAGAGAGACCGGCCTGAATGTATTTCCCCACTTT. The encoded protein is CASRETGLNVFPHF.

This clone has just one count. This chain connects TRBV10-3 to TRBJ1-2, with D perhaps matching TRBD1 (6 bases). The V end lost 4 bases, the J end lost 5 bases, and 17 bases lay between the germline ends. The CDR3 is 15 amino acids. The germline V gene encodes CDR1 ENHRY and CDR2 SYGVKD. The CDR3 sequence: CAISGPGTNSYGYTF. CDR3 nucleotide sequence: TGTGCCATCAGTGGTCCCGGGACAAATTCTTATGGCTACACCTTC.

The rearrangement uses TRBV6-5 and TRBJ1-1; D is undetermined. The CDR3 totals 12 residues. V lost 5 bases to trimming and J lost 3 bases, with 7 bases between them. In germline, CDR1 is MNHEY, CDR2 SVGAGI. The CDR3 region is CASSRTDTEAFF. CDR3 DNA: TGTGCCAGCAGTCGTACAGACACTGAAGCTTTCTTT.

Concerning this clone itself: Its ends do not fully match the called genes, so a read error is possible. This chain uses TRBV13 with TRBJ1-2; D gene ambiguous. Germline V gene sequence: CDR1 PRHDT, CDR2 FYEKMQ (reference sequence). CDR3 length: 11 residues. The CDR3 protein is CASSLGLAGAF. The DNA of the CDR3 is TGTGCCAGCAGCTTAGGCCTCGCAGGAGCCTTC.

J is TRBJ2-3 and V is TRBV2; 8 nucleotides align to TRBD1. This CDR3 region has 17 residues. Germline values: CDR1 SNHLY, CDR2 FYNNEI. Losses at the gene ends were 6 bases for V and 3 bases for J; bases not matched to a gene: 14. The CDR3, as DNA: TGTGCCAGCAGCTCCCGGACAGGGAGGCCGTCAACAGATACGCAGTATTTT. Amino acid sequence: CASSSRTGRPSTDTQYF.

J is TRBJ2-1 and V is TRBV7-2, with 11 bases that match TRBD2. V shed 2 bases, J shed 6 bases, and the junction held 9 bases outside the gene matches. The CDR3 extends over 17 amino acids. Germline assignment: CDR1 SGHTA and CDR2 FQGNSA. The CDR3 reads CASSLSAGLAGGNEQFF. The DNA for the CDR3 is TGTGCCAGCAGCTTAAGTGCGGGGCTAGCGGGGGGCAATGAGCAGTTCTTC.

The chain combines TRBV9 with TRBJ2-3; 9 bases align to TRBD2. CDR1 and CDR2 (germline): SGDLS, YYNGEE. V lost 0 bases to trimming and J lost 4 bases; unmatched junction nucleotides: 9. CDR3 length: 17 amino acids. The DNA for the CDR3 is TGTGCCAGCAGCGTAGTTGGGAGCGGGGGGCTTGCAGATACGCAGTATTTT. This encodes CASSVVGSGGLADTQYF.